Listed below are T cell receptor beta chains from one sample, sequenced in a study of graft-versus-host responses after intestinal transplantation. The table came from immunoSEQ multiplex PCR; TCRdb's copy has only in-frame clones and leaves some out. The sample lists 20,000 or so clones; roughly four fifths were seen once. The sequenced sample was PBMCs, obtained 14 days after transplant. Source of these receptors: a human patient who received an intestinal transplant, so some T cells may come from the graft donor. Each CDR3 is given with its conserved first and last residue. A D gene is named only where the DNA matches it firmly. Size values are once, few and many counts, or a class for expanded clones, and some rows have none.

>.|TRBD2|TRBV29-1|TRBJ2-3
CSAGAGMGTDTQYF
TGCAGCGCTGGAGCGGGAATGGGCACAGATACGCAGTATTTT
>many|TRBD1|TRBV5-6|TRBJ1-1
CASSRTGGDTEAFF
TGTGCCAGCAGCCGGACAGGGGGGGACACTGAAGCTTTCTTT
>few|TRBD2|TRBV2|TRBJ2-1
CASRASGSTYNEQFF
TGTGCCAGCAGGGCTAGCGGATCCACGTACAATGAGCAGTTCTTC
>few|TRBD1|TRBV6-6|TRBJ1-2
CASSGTGGYGYTF
TGTGCCAGCAGTGGGACAGGGGGCTATGGCTACACCTTC
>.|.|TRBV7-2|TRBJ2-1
CASSLTSSYNEQFF
TGTGCCAGCAGCTTGACTAGCTCCTACAATGAGCAGTTCTTC
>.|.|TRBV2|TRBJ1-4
CASSEVGTDEKLFF
TGTGCCAGCAGTGAAGTGGGAACCGATGAAAAACTGTTTTTT
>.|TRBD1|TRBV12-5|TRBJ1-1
CASGLGQGTEAFF
TGTGCTAGTGGTTTGGGACAGGGCACTGAAGCTTTCTTT
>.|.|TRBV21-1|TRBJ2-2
CASSKGGSDTGELFF
TGTGCCAGCAGCAAGGGGGGATCGGACACCGGGGAGCTGTTTTTT
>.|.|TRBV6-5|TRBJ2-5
CASRGAGETQYF
TGTGCCAGCCGAGGGGCTGGGGAGACCCAGTACTTC
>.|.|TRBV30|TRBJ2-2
CAWSVIWGHKNTGELFF
TGTGCCTGGAGTGTAATATGGGGACACAAGAACACCGGGGAGCTGTTTTTT
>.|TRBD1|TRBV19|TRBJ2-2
CASRGRTGANTGELFF
TGTGCCAGCCGCGGACGGACAGGGGCTAACACCGGGGAGCTGTTTTTT
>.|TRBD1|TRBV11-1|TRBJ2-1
CASSWTGSHNEQFF
TGTGCCAGCAGCTGGACAGGGTCCCACAATGAGCAGTTCTTC
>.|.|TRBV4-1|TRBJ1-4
CASSQVTVSEKLFF
TGCGCCAGCAGCCAAGTCACGGTCTCTGAAAAACTGTTTTTT
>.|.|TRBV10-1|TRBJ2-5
CASSERRGAETQYF
TGCGCCAGCAGTGAACGTCGGGGGGCAGAGACCCAGTACTTC
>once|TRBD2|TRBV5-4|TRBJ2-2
CASSWELAGGPGELFF
TGTGCCAGCAGCTGGGAACTAGCGGGAGGGCCCGGGGAGCTGTTTTTT
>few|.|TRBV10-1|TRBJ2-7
CASSESRVGQYF
TGCGCCAGCAGTGAGTCGAGGGTAGGCCAGTACTTC
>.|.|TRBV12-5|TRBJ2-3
CASGFRDTQYF
TGTGCTAGTGGTTTCAGAGATACGCAGTATTTT
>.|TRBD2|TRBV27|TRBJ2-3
CASSHPPSGGPDTQYF
TGTGCCAGCAGTCATCCTCCTAGCGGGGGGCCAGATACGCAGTATTTT
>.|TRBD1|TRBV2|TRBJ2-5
CASSEAAGQGKETQYF
TGTGCCAGCAGTGAAGCGGCGGGACAGGGGAAAGAGACCCAGTACTTC
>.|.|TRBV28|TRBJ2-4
CASSFGLPLAKNIQYF
TGTGCCAGCAGTTTCGGACTCCCTTTAGCCAAAAACATTCAGTACTTC
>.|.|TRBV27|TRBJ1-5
CASSLSSSFRDTGDLWRPQHF
TGTGCCAGCAGTTTATCGTCTTCGTTCCGGGATACAGGTGACCTGTGGCGGCCCCAGCATTTT
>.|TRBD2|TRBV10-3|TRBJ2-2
CAISETGGGFSVLFVNTGELFF
TGTGCCATCAGTGAGACGGGGGGAGGGTTTTCTGTTTTGTTTGTGAACACCGGGGAGCTGTTTTTT
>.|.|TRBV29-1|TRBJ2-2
CSVAAGGELFF
TGCAGCGTTGCTGCGGGGGGGGAGCTGTTTTTT
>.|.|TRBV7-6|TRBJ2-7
CASSLGWGPDEQYF
TGTGCCAGCAGCTTAGGGTGGGGGCCCGACGAGCAGTACTTC
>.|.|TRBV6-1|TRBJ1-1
CASSGDGEAFF
TGTGCCAGCAGTGGGGACGGTGAAGCTTTCTTT
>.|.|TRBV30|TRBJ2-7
CAWELGGWAYEQYF
TGTGCCTGGGAGTTAGGGGGATGGGCCTACGAGCAGTACTTC
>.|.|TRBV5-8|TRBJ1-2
CASSSGGVNYGYTF
TGTGCCAGCAGCTCAGGAGGGGTTAACTATGGCTACACCTTC
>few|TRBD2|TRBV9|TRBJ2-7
CASSVSGDEQYF
TGTGCCAGCAGCGTAAGCGGGGACGAGCAGTACTTC
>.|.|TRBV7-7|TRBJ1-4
CASSQENACGEKLFF
TGTGCCAGCAGCCAAGAGAACGCCTGTGGAGAAAAACTGTTTTTT
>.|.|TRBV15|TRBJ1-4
CATSRGTGRGAGEKLFF
TGTGCCACCAGCAGAGGAACGGGCAGGGGCGCCGGTGAAAAACTGTTTTTT
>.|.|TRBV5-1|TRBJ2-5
CASRSPGLETQYF
TGCGCCAGCAGATCACCGGGACTAGAGACCCAGTACTTC
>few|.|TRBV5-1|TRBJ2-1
CASSPAGGAYNEQFF
TGCGCCAGCAGTCCCGCAGGGGGGGCCTACAATGAGCAGTTCTTC
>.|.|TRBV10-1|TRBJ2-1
CASSESRKGRNEQFF
TGCGCCAGCAGTGAGTCAAGAAAGGGGAGGAATGAGCAGTTCTTC
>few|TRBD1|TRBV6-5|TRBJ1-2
CASSFWTGGNGYTF
TGTGCCAGCAGCTTCTGGACAGGAGGGAATGGCTACACCTTC
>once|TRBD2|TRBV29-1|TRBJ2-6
CSVVTSGRANGANVLTF
TGCAGCGTTGTGACTAGCGGGAGGGCCAATGGGGCCAACGTCCTGACTTTC
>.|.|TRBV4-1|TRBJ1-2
CASSPILTDRYRGYTF
TGCGCCAGCAGCCCGATACTGACGGACCGGTATAGGGGCTACACCTTC
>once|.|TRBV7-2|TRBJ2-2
CASSLEGLAGGELFF
TGTGCCAGCAGCTTAGAGGGCCTAGCCGGCGGGGAGCTGTTTTTT
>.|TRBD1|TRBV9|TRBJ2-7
CASSSGTGVYEQYF
TGTGCCAGCTCATCGGGGACAGGAGTCTACGAGCAGTACTTC
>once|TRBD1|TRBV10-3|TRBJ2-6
CAPWTGGNTGANVLTF
TGTGCCCCTTGGACAGGGGGCAACACTGGGGCCAACGTCCTGACTTTC
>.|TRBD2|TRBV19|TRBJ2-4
CARRAGRAKNIQYF
TGTGCCAGACGAGCGGGGAGAGCCAAAAACATTCAGTACTTC
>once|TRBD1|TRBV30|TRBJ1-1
CAWSGRGITEAFF
TGTGCCTGGAGTGGCAGGGGGATCACTGAAGCTTTCTTT
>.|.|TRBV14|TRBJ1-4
CASSQEGALPEKLFF
TGTGCCAGCAGCCAAGAGGGGGCGCTTCCCGAAAAACTGTTTTTT
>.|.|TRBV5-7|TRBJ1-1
CASSPTDSPTEAFF
TGTGCCAGCAGCCCAACGGACAGTCCCACTGAAGCTTTCTTT
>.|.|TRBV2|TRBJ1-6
CASSDLPYNSPLHF
TGTGCCAGCAGTGACTTGCCCTATAATTCACCCCTCCACTTT
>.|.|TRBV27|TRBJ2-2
CASSFRTAGELFF
TGTGCCAGCAGTTTCCGGACCGCCGGGGAGCTGTTTTTT
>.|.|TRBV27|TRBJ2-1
CASRGTGRLAGHHNEQFF
TGTGCCAGCAGGGGGACAGGGAGGCTAGCGGGACACCACAATGAGCAGTTCTTC
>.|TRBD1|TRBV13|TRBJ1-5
CASSLSRGRNQPQHF
TGTGCCAGCAGCTTGAGCAGGGGGCGAAATCAGCCCCAGCATTTT
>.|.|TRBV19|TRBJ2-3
CASSMGGAVGDTQYF
TGTGCCAGTTCCATGGGGGGGGCCGTAGGAGATACGCAGTATTTT
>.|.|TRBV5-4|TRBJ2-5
CASSQGNIFQGGTQHF
TGTGCCAGCAGCCAAGGAAATATCTTTCAGGGCGGGACCCAGCACTTC
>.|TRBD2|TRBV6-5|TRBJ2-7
CASSSGGAEQYF
TGTGCCAGCTCATCGGGAGGGGCCGAGCAGTACTTC